This is a list of T cell receptor beta chains from one sample in a study of blood T cells in healthy people across ages. TCRdb independently ran MiXCR on the 5' RACE reads; one entry per CDR3 protein. This table holds over 1,300,000 distinct CDR3 sequences, around 59% found once. The sample comprised blood. These receptors were taken from a man in his late teens or twenties in good health. Both conserved end residues are part of each CDR3. A D gene is named only where the DNA matches it firmly. Size values are once, few and many counts, or a class for expanded clones, and some rows have none.

d_gene | j_gene | v_gene | abundance | CDR3aa | CDR3nt
NA | TRBJ2-3 | TRBV6-5 | NA | CASSYLEGADTQYF | TGTGCCAGCAGTTACCTCGAGGGGGCAGATACGCAGTATTTT
TRBD1 | TRBJ2-5 | TRBV3-1 | NA | CASSQSFLQGSRETQYF | TGTGCCAGCAGCCAAAGCTTTCTACAGGGGAGCCGAGAGACCCAGTACTTC
TRBD1 | TRBJ1-1 | TRBV2 | NA | CASSEEPTGGLAEAFF | TGTGCCAGCAGTGAAGAGCCGACAGGGGGTTTGGCTGAAGCTTTCTTT
TRBD1 | TRBJ2-1 | TRBV20-1 | NA | CSARVGGGYNEQFF | TGCAGTGCTAGAGTAGGGGGCGGCTACAATGAGCAGTTCTTC
NA | TRBJ2-2 | TRBV29-1 | NA | CSVAVAGELFF | TGCAGCGTTGCCGTCGCCGGGGAGCTGTTTTTT
NA | TRBJ2-5 | TRBV6-6 | NA | CASSRQGREWGETQYF | TGTGCCAGCAGTCGACAGGGGAGGGAGTGGGGAGAGACCCAGTACTTC
TRBD1 | TRBJ1-1 | TRBV6-6 | once | CASDSGGTTEAFF | TGTGCCAGCGATTCAGGGGGCACGACTGAAGCTTTCTTT
TRBD2 | TRBJ2-3 | TRBV9 | NA | CASSVRLADTDTQYF | TGTGCCAGCAGCGTACGACTAGCGGACACAGATACGCAGTATTTT
TRBD1 | TRBJ2-3 | TRBV28 | few | CAISGQGTAQTQYF | TGTGCCATCTCGGGACAGGGAACTGCCCAAACGCAGTATTTT
TRBD1 | TRBJ2-1 | TRBV7-9 | NA | CASSLAHRGRNEQFF | TGTGCCAGCAGCTTAGCTCACAGGGGGCGGAATGAGCAGTTCTTC
TRBD2 | TRBJ2-1 | TRBV7-2 | NA | CASSSTSGPNNEQFF | TGTGCCAGCAGCTCAACTAGCGGTCCTAACAATGAGCAGTTCTTC
TRBD2 | TRBJ2-7 | TRBV5-1 | NA | CASRASGRGFSYEQYF | TGCGCCAGCAGAGCCTCGGGGAGGGGATTTTCCTACGAGCAGTACTTC
TRBD1 | TRBJ2-7 | TRBV12-3/TRBV12-4 | NA | CASRLDRGYEQYF | TGTGCCAGCAGACTAGACAGGGGCTACGAGCAGTACTTC
TRBD1 | TRBJ1-2 | TRBV12-3/TRBV12-4 | few | CASNLGQGSGYTF | TGTGCCAGCAACCTCGGACAGGGGTCTGGCTACACCTTC
NA | TRBJ2-4 | TRBV11-2 | NA | CASSLVGAGDNIQYF | TGTGCCAGCAGCTTAGTCGGGGCAGGGGATAACATTCAGTACTTC
TRBD1 | TRBJ1-2 | TRBV7-9 | NA | CASRPAGQGSDGYTF | TGTGCCAGCAGACCGGCGGGACAGGGAAGCGATGGCTACACCTTC
TRBD2 | TRBJ2-3 | TRBV7-2 | once | CASSSNSGGLSTDTQYF | TGTGCCAGCAGCTCCAATAGCGGGGGCCTTAGCACAGATACGCAGTATTTT
NA | TRBJ2-3 | TRBV25-1 | few | CASSEGGADTQYF | TGTGCCAGCAGTGAAGGGGGCGCGGATACGCAGTATTTT
TRBD2 | TRBJ2-7 | TRBV27 | few | CASRRLAGPYEQYF | TGTGCCAGCAGGCGATTAGCGGGCCCCTACGAGCAGTACTTC
TRBD2 | TRBJ2-1 | TRBV11-2 | NA | CASSLGTSGIHEQFF | TGTGCCAGCAGCTTAGGGACTAGCGGGATACATGAGCAGTTCTTC
TRBD2 | TRBJ2-1 | TRBV28 | few | CASSLGGGLTFF | TGTGCCAGCAGTTTAGGCGGGGGGCTTACGTTCTTC
TRBD2 | TRBJ2-3 | TRBV2 | NA | CASSGGLAGIFSTQYF | TGTGCCAGCAGTGGGGGATTAGCGGGCATCTTTAGTACGCAGTATTTT
TRBD1 | TRBJ2-3 | TRBV20-1 | NA | CSARDSGGSGTDTQYF | TGCAGTGCTAGAGATTCAGGGGGCTCTGGCACAGATACGCAGTATTTT
TRBD1 | TRBJ1-1 | TRBV12-3/TRBV12-4 | NA | CASEPRDRGFSEAFF | TGTGCCAGCGAGCCCCGGGACAGGGGTTTTAGTGAAGCTTTCTTT
NA | TRBJ2-7 | TRBV5-1 | NA | CASRPGFRTGYEQYF | TGCGCCAGCAGGCCAGGGTTTCGAACGGGCTACGAGCAGTACTTC
NA | TRBJ2-3 | TRBV3-1 | few | CASTHPKTDTQYF | TGTGCCAGCACCCACCCGAAAACAGATACGCAGTATTTT
NA | TRBJ2-7 | TRBV7-9 | NA | CASLGGISYEQYF | TGTGCCAGCTTGGGTGGCATCTCCTACGAGCAGTACTTC
NA | TRBJ2-1 | TRBV4-2 | few | CASSSDEGPGEQFF | TGTGCCAGCAGCTCTGACGAGGGGCCCGGCGAGCAGTTCTTC
NA | TRBJ1-6 | TRBV20-1 | few | CSAVEKDRNSPLHF | TGCAGTGCGGTGGAAAAGGACAGAAATTCACCCCTCCACTTT
NA | TRBJ2-7 | TRBV7-9 | few | CASSGIGGNEQYF | TGTGCCAGCAGCGGAATCGGAGGGAACGAGCAGTACTTC
TRBD1 | TRBJ1-2 | TRBV29-1 | many | CSAKQGLDGYTF | TGCAGCGCTAAACAGGGGTTGGATGGCTACACCTTC
NA | TRBJ2-5 | TRBV7-9 | NA | CASSLDHQETQYF | TGTGCCAGCAGCTTGGACCACCAAGAGACCCAGTACTTC
NA | TRBJ2-7 | TRBV12-3/TRBV12-4 | NA | CASSFVGRVYEQYF | TGTGCCAGCAGTTTCGTGGGAAGGGTATACGAGCAGTACTTC
NA | TRBJ2-1 | TRBV29-1 | few | CSVDLSGVRNEQFF | TGCAGCGTTGATTTATCAGGGGTGAGGAATGAGCAGTTCTTC
TRBD1 | TRBJ2-7 | TRBV11-2 | NA | CASRGQGNAEQYF | TGTGCCAGCAGGGGACAGGGAAACGCCGAGCAGTACTTC
TRBD1 | TRBJ2-3 | TRBV4-2 | NA | CASSQGGQGTDTQYF | TGTGCCAGCAGCCAGGGGGGACAGGGGACAGATACGCAGTATTTT
NA | TRBJ1-2 | TRBV21-1 | NA | CASSQSKGRDYGYTF | TGTGCCAGCAGCCAAAGTAAGGGGCGAGACTATGGCTACACCTTC
NA | TRBJ2-3 | TRBV4-1 | few | CASSQEGYPADTQYF | TGCGCCAGCAGCCAAGAGGGCTATCCCGCAGATACGCAGTATTTT
NA | TRBJ2-3 | TRBV12-3/TRBV12-4 | NA | CASSPRKDTQYF | TGTGCCAGCAGCCCGAGGAAGGATACGCAGTATTTT
TRBD2 | TRBJ2-1 | TRBV5-1 | NA | CASSLPGRAGANEQFF | TGCGCCAGCAGCTTGCCGGGACGAGCGGGAGCCAATGAGCAGTTCTTC
TRBD1 | TRBJ1-4 | TRBV7-9 | NA | CASSFAPGQGNEKLFF | TGTGCCAGCAGCTTCGCCCCGGGACAGGGAAACGAAAAACTGTTTTTT
TRBD1 | TRBJ2-7 | TRBV5-1 | NA | CASRWGQGRGYEQYF | TGCGCCAGCAGATGGGGACAGGGAAGAGGTTACGAGCAGTACTTC
NA | TRBJ2-1 | TRBV14 | NA | CASSKTPRDTPQFF | TGTGCCAGCAGCAAGACACCCCGGGACACTCCGCAGTTCTTC
NA | TRBJ1-1 | TRBV7-9 | NA | CASSLVTGLNTEAFF | TGTGCCAGCAGCTTAGTTACGGGGCTGAACACTGAAGCTTTCTTT
NA | TRBJ2-3 | TRBV20-1 | NA | CSARDRLASGTDTQYF | TGCAGTGCTAGAGATCGTTTAGCAAGTGGCACAGATACGCAGTATTTT
TRBD1 | TRBJ1-2 | TRBV20-1 | NA | CSAMGTGTGDYGYTF | TGCAGTGCTATGGGGACAGGGACCGGGGACTATGGCTACACCTTC
NA | TRBJ2-1 | TRBV6-5 | NA | CASSFSGDYNNEQFF | TGTGCCAGCAGTTTTTCAGGGGATTACAACAATGAGCAGTTCTTC
NA | TRBJ2-1 | TRBV29-1 | few | CSGTQGIGNEQFF | TGCAGCGGGACCCAGGGTATTGGGAATGAGCAGTTCTTC
NA | TRBJ2-5 | TRBV6-2/TRBV6-3 | few | CASTGDPQETQYF | TGTGCCAGCACGGGGGATCCCCAAGAGACCCAGTACTTC
NA | TRBJ1-2 | TRBV7-9 | NA | CASSLEQGDRWNGYTF | TGTGCCAGCAGCTTAGAACAGGGAGACCGCTGGAATGGCTACACCTTC
TRBD1 | TRBJ2-7 | TRBV7-2 | few | CASSLEGDRDEQYF | TGTGCCAGCAGCTTAGAGGGGGACAGGGACGAGCAGTACTTC
TRBD1 | TRBJ2-4 | TRBV7-9 | NA | CASSPAGTGVGYGKNIQYF | TGTGCCAGCAGCCCGGCCGGGACAGGGGTTGGGTACGGCAAAAACATTCAGTACTTC
NA | TRBJ2-7 | TRBV7-9 | once | CASSLVGGSISYEQYF | TGTGCCAGCAGCTTAGTTGGGGGATCTATCTCCTACGAGCAGTACTTC
NA | TRBJ2-5 | TRBV6-5 | NA | CASSYVMGKETQYF | TGTGCCAGCAGTTACGTGATGGGAAAAGAGACCCAGTACTTC
NA | TRBJ2-1 | TRBV10-3 | NA | CAISESRGEENNEQFF | TGTGCCATCAGTGAGTCGAGGGGGGAGGAAAACAATGAGCAGTTCTTC
TRBD2 | TRBJ2-3 | TRBV7-6 | NA | CASSSLGGRDTDTQYF | TGTGCCAGCAGTTCCCTGGGAGGGAGGGACACAGATACGCAGTATTTT